This T cell receptor beta chain comes out of a study of OX40 agonist ivuxolimab in advanced cancers. Study results and caveats: On average, a greater number of expanded clones characterised CD8+ T cells relative to CD4+.

Sequencing was performed with immunoSEQ multiplex PCR; in TCRdb, only in-frame clones are kept and a portion is missing. The sample has tens of thousands of clones; 87% are singletons. As regards this clone: Its specificity is unknown.

With 0 bases removed from V and 1 base from J, the gap between germline ends came to 6 bases. The CDR3 contains 14 residues. Germline CDR1 ENHRY, CDR2 SYGVKD. The rearrangement joins TRBV10-3 to TRBJ1-2, with D perhaps TRBD1 (5 bases). This sequence was found in an adult with an advanced solid tumor such as melanoma, head and neck, liver or kidney cancer. The material sequenced was CD4+ or CD8+ T cells sorted from blood, taken in a trial of the OX40 agonist ivuxolimab. The CDR3 sequence is CAISESGVNYGYTF. CDR3 bases: TGTGCCATCAGTGAGTCGGGGGTTAACTATGGCTACACCTTC.